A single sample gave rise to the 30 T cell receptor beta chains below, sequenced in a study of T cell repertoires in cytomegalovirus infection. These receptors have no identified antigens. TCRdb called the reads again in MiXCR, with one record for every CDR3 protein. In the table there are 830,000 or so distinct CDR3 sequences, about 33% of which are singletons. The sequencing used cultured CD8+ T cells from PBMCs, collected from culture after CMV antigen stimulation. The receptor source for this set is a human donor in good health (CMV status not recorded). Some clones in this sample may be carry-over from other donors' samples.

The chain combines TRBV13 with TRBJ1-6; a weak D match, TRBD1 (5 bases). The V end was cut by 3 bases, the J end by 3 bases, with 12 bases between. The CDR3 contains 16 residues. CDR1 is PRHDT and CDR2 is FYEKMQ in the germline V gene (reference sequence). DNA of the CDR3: TGTGCCAGCAGCTTTTGGGGGTGGAACTATAATTCACCCCTCCACTTT. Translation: CASSFWGWNYNSPLHF.

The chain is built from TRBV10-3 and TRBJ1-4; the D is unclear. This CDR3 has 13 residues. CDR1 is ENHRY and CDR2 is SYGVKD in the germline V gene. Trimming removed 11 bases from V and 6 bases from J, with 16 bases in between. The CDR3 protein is CAASGPVDEKLFF. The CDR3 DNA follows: TGTGCCGCTTCCGGCCCGGTCGATGAAAAACTGTTTTTT.

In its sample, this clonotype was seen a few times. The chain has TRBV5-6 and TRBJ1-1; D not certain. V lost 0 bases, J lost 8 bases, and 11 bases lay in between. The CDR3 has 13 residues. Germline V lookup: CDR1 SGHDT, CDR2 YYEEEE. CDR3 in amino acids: CASSLGQPSEAFF. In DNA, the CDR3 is TGTGCCAGCAGCTTGGGGCAGCCCTCCGAAGCTTTCTTT.

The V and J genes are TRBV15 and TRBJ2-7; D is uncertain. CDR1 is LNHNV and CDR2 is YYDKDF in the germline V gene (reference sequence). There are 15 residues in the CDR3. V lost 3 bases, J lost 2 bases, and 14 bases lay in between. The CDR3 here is CATSSTREATYEQYV. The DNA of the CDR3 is TGTGCCACCAGCAGCACCAGAGAGGCCACCTACGAGCAGTACGTC.

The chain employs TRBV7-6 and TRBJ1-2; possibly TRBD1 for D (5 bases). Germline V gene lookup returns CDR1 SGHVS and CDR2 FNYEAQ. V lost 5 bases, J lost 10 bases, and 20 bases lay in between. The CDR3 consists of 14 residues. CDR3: CASSQTPTVDDYTF. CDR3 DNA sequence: TGTGCCAGCAGCCAAACCCCGACAGTGGATGACTACACCTTC.

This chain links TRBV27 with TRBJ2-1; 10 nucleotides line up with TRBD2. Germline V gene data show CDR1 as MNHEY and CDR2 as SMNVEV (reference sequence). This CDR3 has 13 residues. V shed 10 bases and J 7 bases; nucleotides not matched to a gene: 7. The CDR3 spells CATSRGLANEQFF. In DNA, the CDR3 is TGTGCCACCTCCAGGGGACTAGCGAATGAGCAGTTCTTC.

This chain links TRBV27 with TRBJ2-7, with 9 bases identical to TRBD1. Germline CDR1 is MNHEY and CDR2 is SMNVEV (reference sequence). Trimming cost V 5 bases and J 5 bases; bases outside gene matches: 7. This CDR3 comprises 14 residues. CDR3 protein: CASSPTGGFDEQYV. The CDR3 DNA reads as TGTGCCAGCAGTCCCACAGGGGGCTTTGACGAGCAGTACGTC.

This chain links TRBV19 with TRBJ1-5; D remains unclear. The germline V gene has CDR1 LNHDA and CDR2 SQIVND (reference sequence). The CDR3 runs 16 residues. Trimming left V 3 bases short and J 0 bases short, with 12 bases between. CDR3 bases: TGTGCCAGTAGTATGGCTAGCCCCATTAGCAATCAGCCCCAGCATTTT. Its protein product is CASSMASPISNQPQHF.

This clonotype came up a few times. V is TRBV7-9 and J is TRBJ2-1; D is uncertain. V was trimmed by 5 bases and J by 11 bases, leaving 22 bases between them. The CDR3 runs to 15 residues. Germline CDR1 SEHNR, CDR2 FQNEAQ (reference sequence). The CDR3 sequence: CASSPPQEPLPKQFF. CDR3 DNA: TGTGCCAGCAGCCCCCCCCAGGAACCCCTTCCGAAGCAGTTCTTC.

CDR3 bases: TGTGCCAGTACCCTCAACTACAATCAGCCCCAGCATTTT. It encodes CASTLNYNQPQHF. The chain employs TRBV19 and TRBJ1-5; D unresolved. Trimming removed 7 bases at V and 3 bases at J, with 10 bases between. The CDR3 contains 13 residues. Per germline, CDR1 LNHDA and CDR2 SQIVND (reference sequence).

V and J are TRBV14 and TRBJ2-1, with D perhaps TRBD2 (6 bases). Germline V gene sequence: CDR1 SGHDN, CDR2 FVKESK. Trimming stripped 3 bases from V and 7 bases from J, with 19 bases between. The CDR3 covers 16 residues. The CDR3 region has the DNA TGTGCCAGCAGCCAGCCGCTAGCGAAGGGGTGGAATGAGCAGTTCTTC. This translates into CASSQPLAKGWNEQFF.

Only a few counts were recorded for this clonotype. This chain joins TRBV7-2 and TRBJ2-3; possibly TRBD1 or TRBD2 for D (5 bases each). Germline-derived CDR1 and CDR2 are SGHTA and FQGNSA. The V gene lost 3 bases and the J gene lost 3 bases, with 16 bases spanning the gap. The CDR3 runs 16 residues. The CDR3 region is CASSFTSGTATDTQYF. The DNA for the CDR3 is TGTGCCAGCAGCTTCACTTCCGGGACCGCAACAGATACGCAGTATTTT.

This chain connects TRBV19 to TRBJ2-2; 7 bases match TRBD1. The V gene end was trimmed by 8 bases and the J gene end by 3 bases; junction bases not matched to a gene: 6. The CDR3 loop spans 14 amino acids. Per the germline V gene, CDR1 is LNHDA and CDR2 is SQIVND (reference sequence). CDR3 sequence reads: CASGAGGDTGELFF. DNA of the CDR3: TGTGCCAGTGGGGCAGGGGGTGACACCGGGGAGCTGTTTTTT.

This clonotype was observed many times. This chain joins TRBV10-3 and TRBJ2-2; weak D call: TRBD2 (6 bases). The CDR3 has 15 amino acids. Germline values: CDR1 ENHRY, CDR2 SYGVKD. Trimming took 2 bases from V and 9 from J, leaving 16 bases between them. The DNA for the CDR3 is TGTGCCATCAGTGAGCTTTCGGGGGACTCCCGGGAGCTGTTTTTT. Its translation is CAISELSGDSRELFF.

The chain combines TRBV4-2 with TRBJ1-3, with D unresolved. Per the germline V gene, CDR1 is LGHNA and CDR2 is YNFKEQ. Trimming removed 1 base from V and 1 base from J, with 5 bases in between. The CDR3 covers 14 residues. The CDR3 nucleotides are TGTGCCAGCAGCCAAGTGGAATCTGGAAACACCATATATTTT. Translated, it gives CASSQVESGNTIYF.

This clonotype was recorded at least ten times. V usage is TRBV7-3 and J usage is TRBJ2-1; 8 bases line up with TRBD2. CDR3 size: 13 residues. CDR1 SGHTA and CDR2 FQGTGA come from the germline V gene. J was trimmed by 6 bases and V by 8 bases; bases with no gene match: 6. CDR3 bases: TGTGCCAGCTCTCGGGGGGGAATCAATGAGCAGTTCTTC. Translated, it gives CASSRGGINEQFF.

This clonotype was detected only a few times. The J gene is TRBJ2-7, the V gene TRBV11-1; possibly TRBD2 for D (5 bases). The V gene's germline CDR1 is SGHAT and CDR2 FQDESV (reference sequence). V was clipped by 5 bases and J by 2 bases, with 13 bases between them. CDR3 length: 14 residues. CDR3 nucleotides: TGTGCCAGCAGCCCCCTGGCCGGGACCTACGAGCAGTACGTC. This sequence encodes CASSPLAGTYEQYV.

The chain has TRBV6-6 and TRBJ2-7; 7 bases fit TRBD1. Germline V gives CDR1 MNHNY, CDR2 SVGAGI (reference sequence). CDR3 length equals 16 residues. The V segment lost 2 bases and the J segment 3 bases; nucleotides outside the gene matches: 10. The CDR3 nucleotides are TGTGCCAGCAGTTACCAAAGTGAGACAGGGAGCTACGAGCAGTACTTC. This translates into CASSYQSETGSYEQYF.

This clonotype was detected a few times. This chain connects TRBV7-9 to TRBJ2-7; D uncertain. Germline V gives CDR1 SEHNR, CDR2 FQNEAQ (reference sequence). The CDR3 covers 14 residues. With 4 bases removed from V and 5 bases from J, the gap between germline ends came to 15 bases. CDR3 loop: CASSSQGMKNEQYF. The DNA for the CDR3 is TGTGCCAGCAGCTCGCAAGGTATGAAGAACGAGCAGTACTTC.

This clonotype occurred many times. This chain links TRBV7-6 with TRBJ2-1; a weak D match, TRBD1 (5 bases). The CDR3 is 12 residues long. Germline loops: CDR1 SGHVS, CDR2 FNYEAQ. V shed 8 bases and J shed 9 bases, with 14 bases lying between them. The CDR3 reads CASSFLGVEQFF. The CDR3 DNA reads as TGTGCCAGCTCTTTTCTAGGGGTTGAGCAGTTCTTC.

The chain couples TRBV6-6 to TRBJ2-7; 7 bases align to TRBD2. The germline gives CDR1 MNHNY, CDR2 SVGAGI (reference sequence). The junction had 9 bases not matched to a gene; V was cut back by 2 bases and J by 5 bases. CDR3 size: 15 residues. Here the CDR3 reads CASSYRTRVRDEQYV. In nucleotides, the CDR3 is TGTGCCAGCAGTTACCGGACTAGGGTTCGCGACGAGCAGTACGTC.

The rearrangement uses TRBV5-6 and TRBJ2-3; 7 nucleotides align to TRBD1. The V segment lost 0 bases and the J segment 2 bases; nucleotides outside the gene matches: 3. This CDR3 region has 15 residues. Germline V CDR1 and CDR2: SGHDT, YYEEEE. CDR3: CASSLEGAFTDTQYF. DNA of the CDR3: TGTGCCAGCAGCTTGGAGGGGGCCTTCACAGATACGCAGTATTTT.

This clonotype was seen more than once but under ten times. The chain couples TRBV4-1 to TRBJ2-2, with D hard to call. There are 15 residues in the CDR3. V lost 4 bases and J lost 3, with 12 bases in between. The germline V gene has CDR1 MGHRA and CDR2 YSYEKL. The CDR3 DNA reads TGCGCCAGCAGCCCGACGGCATACGACACCGGGGAGCTGTTTTTT. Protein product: CASSPTAYDTGELFF.

For the CDR3, the DNA is TGCGCCAGCAGCCAAGATCTTAGCCTAGGAGATACGCAGTATTTT. It translates to CASSQDLSLGDTQYF. The genes are TRBV4-1 and TRBJ2-3; D unresolved. The CDR3 covers 15 residues. Germline V gives CDR1 MGHRA, CDR2 YSYEKL. V lost 0 bases to trimming and J lost 5 bases, with 12 bases between them.

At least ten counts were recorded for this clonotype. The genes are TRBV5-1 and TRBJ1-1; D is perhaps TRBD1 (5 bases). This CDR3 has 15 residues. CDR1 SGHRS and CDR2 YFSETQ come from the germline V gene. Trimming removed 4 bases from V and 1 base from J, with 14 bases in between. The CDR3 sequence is CASSRDPGQNTEAFF. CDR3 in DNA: TGCGCCAGCAGCCGTGATCCAGGACAGAACACTGAAGCTTTCTTT.

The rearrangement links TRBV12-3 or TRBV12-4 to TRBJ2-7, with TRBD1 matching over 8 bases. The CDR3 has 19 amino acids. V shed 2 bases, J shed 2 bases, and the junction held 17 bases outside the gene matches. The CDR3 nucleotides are TGTGCCAGCAGTTTATCGACAGGGGACGGTTCCTCGGTGGCCTACGAGCAGTACTTC. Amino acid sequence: CASSLSTGDGSSVAYEQYF.

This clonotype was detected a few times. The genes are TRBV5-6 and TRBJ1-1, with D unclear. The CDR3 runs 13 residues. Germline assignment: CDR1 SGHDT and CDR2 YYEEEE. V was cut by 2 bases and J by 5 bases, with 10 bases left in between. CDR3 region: CASSLGSATEAFF. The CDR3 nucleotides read TGTGCCAGCAGCTTAGGTTCGGCAACTGAAGCTTTCTTT.

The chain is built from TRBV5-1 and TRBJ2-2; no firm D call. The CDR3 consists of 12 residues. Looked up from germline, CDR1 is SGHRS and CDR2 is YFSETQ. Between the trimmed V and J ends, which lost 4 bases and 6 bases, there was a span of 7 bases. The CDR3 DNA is TGCGCCAGCAGCCGACCTCCCGGGGAGCTGTTTTTT. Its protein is CASSRPPGELFF. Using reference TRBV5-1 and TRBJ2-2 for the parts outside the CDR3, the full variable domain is KAGVTQTPRYLIKTRGQQVTLSCSPISGHRSVSWYQQTPGQGLQFLFEYFSETQRNKGNFPGRFSGRQFSNSRSEMNVSTLELGDSALYLCASSRPPGELFFGEGSRLTVL.

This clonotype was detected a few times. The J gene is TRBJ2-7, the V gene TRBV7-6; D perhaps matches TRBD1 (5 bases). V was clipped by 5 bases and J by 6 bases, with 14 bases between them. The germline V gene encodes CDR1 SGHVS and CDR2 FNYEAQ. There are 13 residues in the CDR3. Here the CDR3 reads CASSAFTGSEQYV. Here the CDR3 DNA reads TGTGCCAGCAGCGCCTTCACAGGATCCGAGCAGTACGTC.

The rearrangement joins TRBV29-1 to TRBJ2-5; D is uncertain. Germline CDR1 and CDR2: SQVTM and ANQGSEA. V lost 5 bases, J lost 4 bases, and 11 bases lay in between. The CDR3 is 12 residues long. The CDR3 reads CSVRWIGETQYF. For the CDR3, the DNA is TGCAGCGTTCGTTGGATCGGAGAGACCCAGTACTTC.